This TCR beta chain was retrieved from a study of control samples from healthy donors and cancer patients. This CDR3 comprises 10 residues. Trimming removed 8 bases at V and 8 bases at J, with 9 bases between. Per the germline V gene, CDR1 is MNHEY and CDR2 is SVGAGI. Produced via immunoSEQ multiplex PCR; TCRdb's table is partial and in-frame only. This sample carries 90,000 to 110,000 clones, over 75% of them seen once, and the ten largest clones take roughly 4%. V and J are TRBV6-5 and TRBJ1-1, with a weak D call TRBD1 (6 bases). The clonotype comes from a human donor in good health. The donor label of this sample is uncertain. Sequencing was done on a sample of blood. Written as DNA, the CDR3 is TGTGCCAGCGGGGGGCCCGAAGCTTTCTTT. Amino acid sequence: CASGGPEAFF.